The table lists the clone carrying this TCR beta chain with a count of one. This sample is drawn from a study of blood T cell repertoires in COVID-19. In the study overall: Nucleic acid was either cDNA or gDNA, and it came from T cells, B-cell-depleted T cells, or PBMCs.

In the original workflow: Quantification of nucleated cells was approximated via reference gene primer amplification. Produced via immunoSEQ multiplex PCR; TCRdb's table is partial and in-frame only. The V and J calls and clone size are taken from that table; D and trimming were inferred from the DNA. This sample carries more than 200,000 clones, around nine tenths of them seen once, and the ten largest clones take under 2.5%. V was shortened by 5 bases and J by 8 bases, with 22 bases between the two germline ends. CDR3 length equals 16 residues. CDR1 and CDR2 from the germline V gene are MNHEY and SMNVEV (reference sequence). Enrolled through a virtual design, the participants were between about 18 and 100 years of age and came from about two dozen US areas. Cohorts were assigned according to the clinical history that participants reported.

The sequencing input was PBMCs or T cells enriched from blood (not recorded which). This TCR derives from a woman between 18 and 29 years old who had recovered from COVID-19. The rearrangement uses TRBV27 and TRBJ2-1; D may be TRBD2 (6 bases). The CDR3 is CASSTSGLSMVHEQFF. DNA of the CDR3: TGTGCCAGCAGTACCTCGGGACTCTCCATGGTCCATGAGCAGTTCTTC.